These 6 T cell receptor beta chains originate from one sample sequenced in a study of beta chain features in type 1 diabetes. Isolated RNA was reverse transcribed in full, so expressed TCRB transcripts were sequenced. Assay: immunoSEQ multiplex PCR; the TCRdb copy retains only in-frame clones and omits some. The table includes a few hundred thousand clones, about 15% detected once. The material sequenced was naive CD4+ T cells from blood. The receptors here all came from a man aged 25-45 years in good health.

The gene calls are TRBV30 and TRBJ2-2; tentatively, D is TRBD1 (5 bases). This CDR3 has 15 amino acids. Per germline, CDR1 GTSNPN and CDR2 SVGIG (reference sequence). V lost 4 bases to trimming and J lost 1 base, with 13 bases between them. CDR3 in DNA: TGTGCCTGGACCAGGGTGGGGCAGAACACCGGGGAGCTGTTTTTT. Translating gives CAWTRVGQNTGELFF.

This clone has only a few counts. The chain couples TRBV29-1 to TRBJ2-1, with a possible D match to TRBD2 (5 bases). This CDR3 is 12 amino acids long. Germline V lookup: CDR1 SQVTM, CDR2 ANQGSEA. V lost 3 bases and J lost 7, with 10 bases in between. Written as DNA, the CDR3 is TGCAGCGTTGACAGGTCGGGGAATGAGCAGTTCTTC. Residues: CSVDRSGNEQFF.

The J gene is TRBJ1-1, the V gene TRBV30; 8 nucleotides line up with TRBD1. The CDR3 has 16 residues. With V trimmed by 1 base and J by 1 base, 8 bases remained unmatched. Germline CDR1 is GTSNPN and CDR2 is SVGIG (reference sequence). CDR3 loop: CAWSARGRVWNTEAFF. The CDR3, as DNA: TGTGCCTGGAGTGCCAGGGGGCGCGTCTGGAACACTGAAGCTTTCTTT.

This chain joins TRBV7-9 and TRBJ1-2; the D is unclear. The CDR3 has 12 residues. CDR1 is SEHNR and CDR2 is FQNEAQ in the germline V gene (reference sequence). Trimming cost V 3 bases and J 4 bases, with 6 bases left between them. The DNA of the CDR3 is TGTGCCAGCAGCTTCCGGGGCTATGGCTACACCTTC. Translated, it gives CASSFRGYGYTF. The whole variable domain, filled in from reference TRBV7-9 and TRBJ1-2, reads DTGVSQNPRHKITKRGQNVTFRCDPISEHNRLYWYRQTLGQGPEFLTYFQNEAQLEKSRLLSDRFSAERPKGSFSTLEIQRTEQGDSAMYLCASSFRGYGYTFGSGTRLTVV.

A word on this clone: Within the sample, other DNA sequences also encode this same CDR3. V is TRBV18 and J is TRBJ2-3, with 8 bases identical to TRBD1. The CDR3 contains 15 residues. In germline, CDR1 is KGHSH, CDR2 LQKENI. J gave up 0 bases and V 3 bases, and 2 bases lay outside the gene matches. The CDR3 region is CASSPQGASTDTQYF. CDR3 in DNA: TGTGCCAGCTCACCCCAGGGGGCTAGCACAGATACGCAGTATTTT.

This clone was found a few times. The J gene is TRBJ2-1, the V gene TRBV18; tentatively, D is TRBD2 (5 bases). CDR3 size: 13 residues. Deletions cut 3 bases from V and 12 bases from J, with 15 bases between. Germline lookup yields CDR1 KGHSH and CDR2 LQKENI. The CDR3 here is CASSPGGLGRQFF. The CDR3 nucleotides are TGTGCCAGCTCACCCGGAGGTTTAGGTCGGCAGTTCTTC.